This T cell receptor (beta chain) comes out of a study of cytomegalovirus exposure and HLA in healthy donors. Findings and caveats of the study: Investigators reported 150 to 200 TCR beta chains as tied to cytomegalovirus. It has been reported that TCR beta sequences accurately predicted the HLA-A and HLA-B alleles of most subjects. There was a cluster of highly shared sequence variants that was likely a sequencing artifact.

The PCR was carried out with 60 Vbeta primers and 13 Jbeta primers. Sequencing used immunoSEQ multiplex PCR; TCRdb keeps in-frame clones, though not all of them. Of roughly 89,000 clones in the sample, approximately 64% were seen once. This clone was counted once. Its matching antigen is unknown. Between the trimmed V and J ends, which lost 0 bases and 6 bases, there was a span of 14 bases. This CDR3 spans 16 amino acids. This TCR came from a woman between 45 and 65 years old in good health and CMV-seropositive. V usage is TRBV23-1 and J usage is TRBJ2-2, with a possible D match to TRBD2 (6 bases). TRBV23-1 is an open reading frame whose function is uncertain. Specimen: PBMCs. CDR3 DNA: TGCGCCAGCAGTCAATCTAGGAGGGGCCCCGCCGGGGAGCTGTTTTTT. Translating gives CASSQSRRGPAGELFF.